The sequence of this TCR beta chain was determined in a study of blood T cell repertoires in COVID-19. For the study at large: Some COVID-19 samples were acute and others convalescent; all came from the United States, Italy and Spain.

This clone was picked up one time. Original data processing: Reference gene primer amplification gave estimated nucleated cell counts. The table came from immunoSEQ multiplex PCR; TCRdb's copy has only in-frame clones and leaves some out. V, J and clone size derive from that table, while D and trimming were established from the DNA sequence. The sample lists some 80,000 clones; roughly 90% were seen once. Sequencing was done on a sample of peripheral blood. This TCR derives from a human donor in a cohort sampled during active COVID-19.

Here the CDR3 DNA reads TGTGCCAGCAGCCGTAAGGGTAGCGAGCTGGCTGAGCAGTTCTTC. Amino acids: CASSRKGSELAEQFF. The rearrangement uses TRBV7-2 and TRBJ2-1; TRBD2 might be the D (5 bases). CDR1 SGHTA and CDR2 FQGNSA come from the germline V gene. This CDR3 is 15 amino acids long. Trimming pared 5 bases from V and 9 bases from J, leaving 20 bases between.